Listed below are T cell receptor beta chains from one sample, sequenced in a study of T cells in localized non-small cell lung cancer. Clones were read by immunoSEQ multiplex PCR, and TCRdb kept only the in-frame ones, dropping some. This table has about 35,000 clones, 85% to 90% appearing once. The starting material was peripheral blood, obtained before any cancer treatment. These receptors all come from a man aged 40 to 70 with stage I lung adenocarcinoma. Both conserved end residues are part of each CDR3.

CDR3	V	J
CASSYPGSPLHF	TRBV6-5	TRBJ1-6
CASSLLQGMLHF	TRBV27	TRBJ1-6
CASSLTGPNYGYTF	TRBV11-2	TRBJ1-2
CASSFERGEQYF	TRBV11-2	TRBJ2-7
CASSSGQFNQPQHF	TRBV11-2	TRBJ1-5
CASSLGAYEQYF	TRBV5-1	TRBJ2-7
CASSPGVGDQYF	TRBV7-2	TRBJ2-5
CASSELWGPYNEQFF	TRBV6-1	TRBJ2-1
CASSTGTEFEAFF	TRBV9	TRBJ1-1
CASSPRTGQGAEYEQYF	TRBV7-8	TRBJ2-7
CASSIREVKGNTIYF	TRBV6-1	TRBJ1-3
CASSRLAGETQYF	TRBV6-4	TRBJ2-5
CASSLTAEGNQPQHF	TRBV2	TRBJ1-5
CAISEVRFYEQYF	TRBV10-3	TRBJ2-7
CAWSVSLPYSNQPQHF	TRBV30	TRBJ1-5
CASSLVAGRETQYF	TRBV7-6	TRBJ2-5
CASSFEANTGELFF	TRBV5-6	TRBJ2-2
CASSRQAGFYEQYF	TRBV27	TRBJ2-7
CASSPPVTSSPLHF	TRBV18	TRBJ1-6
CASSLGDSADTQYF	TRBV2	TRBJ2-3
CASRAGQGPQHF	TRBV19	TRBJ1-5
CASSQDGRTEQYF	TRBV4-1	TRBJ2-7
CASSHLGQGGKETQYF	TRBV5-6	TRBJ2-5
CASSFLGPNQPQHF	TRBV19	TRBJ1-5
CASGLVLGGHTEAFF	TRBV12-5	TRBJ1-1
CATSIYRSSELFF	TRBV15	TRBJ2-2
CATSREGGSNSNQPQHF	TRBV15	TRBJ1-5
CASSLGRAAYEQYF	TRBV7-9	TRBJ2-7
CASSLAAGDQPQHF	TRBV5-1	TRBJ1-5
CASIPQRSGNTIYF	TRBV19	TRBJ1-3
CASSLGPDSPLHF	TRBV5-6	TRBJ1-6
CASSLRTVNTEAFF	TRBV5-1	TRBJ1-1
CASSRRTGYANVLTF	TRBV14	TRBJ2-6
CASSLRLAGEQYF	TRBV27	TRBJ2-7
CASSLEVPLVAFF	TRBV13	TRBJ1-1
CASSLDRFYEQYF	TRBV6-4	TRBJ2-7
CASSWTGSTGELFF	TRBV5-4	TRBJ2-2
CASSAGQGAYTQYF	TRBV6-4	TRBJ2-3
CASKPGIGGNTIYF	TRBV5-1	TRBJ1-3
CASSFQGGYTF	TRBV7-9	TRBJ1-2
CASNTGPTHEQYF	TRBV6-6	TRBJ2-7
CASSPSTGSTISPLHF	TRBV5-1	TRBJ1-6
CASSLGEGAGEAFF	TRBV5-1	TRBJ1-1
CASSLGGAPNEKLFF	TRBV7-6	TRBJ1-4
CASSIVVWDTEAFF	TRBV19	TRBJ1-1